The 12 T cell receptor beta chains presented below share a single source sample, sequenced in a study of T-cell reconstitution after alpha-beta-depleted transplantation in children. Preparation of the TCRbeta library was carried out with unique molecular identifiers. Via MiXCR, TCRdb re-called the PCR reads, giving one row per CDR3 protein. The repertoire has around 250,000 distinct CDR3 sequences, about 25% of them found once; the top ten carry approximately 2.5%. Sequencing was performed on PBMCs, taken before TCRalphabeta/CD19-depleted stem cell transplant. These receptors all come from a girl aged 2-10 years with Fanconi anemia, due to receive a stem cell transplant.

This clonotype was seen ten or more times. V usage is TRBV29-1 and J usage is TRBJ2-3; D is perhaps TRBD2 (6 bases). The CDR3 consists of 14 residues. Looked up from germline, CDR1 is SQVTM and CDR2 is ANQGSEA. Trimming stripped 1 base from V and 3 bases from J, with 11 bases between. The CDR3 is CSVEVSRGTDTQYF. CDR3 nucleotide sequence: TGCAGCGTTGAAGTGAGTCGGGGGACAGATACGCAGTATTTT.

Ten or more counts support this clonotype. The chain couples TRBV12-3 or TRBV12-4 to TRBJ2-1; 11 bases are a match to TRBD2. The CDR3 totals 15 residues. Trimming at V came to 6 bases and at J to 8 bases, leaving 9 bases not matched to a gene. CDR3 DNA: TGTGCCAGCAGATTTAGCGGGAGGGCTCACCATGAGCAGTTCTTC. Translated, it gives CASRFSGRAHHEQFF.

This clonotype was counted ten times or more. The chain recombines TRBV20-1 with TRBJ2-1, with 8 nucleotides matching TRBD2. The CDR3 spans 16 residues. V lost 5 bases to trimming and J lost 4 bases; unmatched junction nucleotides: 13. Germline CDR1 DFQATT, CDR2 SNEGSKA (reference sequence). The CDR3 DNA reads TGCAGTGCTGGACGTACCGGGACTAGAGGGTACAATGAGCAGTTCTTC. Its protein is CSAGRTGTRGYNEQFF.

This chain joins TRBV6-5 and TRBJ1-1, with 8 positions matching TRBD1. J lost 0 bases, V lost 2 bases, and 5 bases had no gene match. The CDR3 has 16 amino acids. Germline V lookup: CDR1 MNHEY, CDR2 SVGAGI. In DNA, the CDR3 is TGTGCCAGCAGTTACGAAACAGGGGGAATGAACACTGAAGCTTTCTTT. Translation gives CASSYETGGMNTEAFF.

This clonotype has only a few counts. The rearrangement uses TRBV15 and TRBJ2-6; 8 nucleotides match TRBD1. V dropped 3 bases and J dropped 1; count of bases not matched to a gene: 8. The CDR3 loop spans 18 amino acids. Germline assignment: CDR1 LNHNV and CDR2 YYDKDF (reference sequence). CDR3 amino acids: CATSSPGGKWSGANVLTF. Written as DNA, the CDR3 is TGTGCCACCAGCAGTCCAGGGGGCAAGTGGTCTGGGGCCAACGTCCTGACTTTC. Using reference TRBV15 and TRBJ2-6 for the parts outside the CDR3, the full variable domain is DAMVIQNPRYQVTQFGKPVTLSCSQTLNHNVMYWYQQKSSQAPKLLFHYYDKDFNNEADTPDNFQSRRPNTSFCFLDIRSPGLGDTAMYLCATSSPGGKWSGANVLTFGAGSRLTVL.

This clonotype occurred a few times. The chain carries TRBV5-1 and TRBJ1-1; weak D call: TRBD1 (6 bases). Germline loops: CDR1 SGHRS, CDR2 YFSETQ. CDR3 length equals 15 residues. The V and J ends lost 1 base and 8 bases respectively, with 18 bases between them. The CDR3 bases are TGCGCCAGCAGCTTGTTACAGGGTATGTATCCCGAAGCTTTCTTT. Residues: CASSLLQGMYPEAFF.

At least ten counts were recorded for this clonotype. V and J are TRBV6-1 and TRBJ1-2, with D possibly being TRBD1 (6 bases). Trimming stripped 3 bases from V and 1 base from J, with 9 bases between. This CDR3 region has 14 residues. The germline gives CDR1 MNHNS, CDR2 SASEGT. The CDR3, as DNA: TGTGCCAGCAGTGAGGACAGCAATAACTATGGCTACACCTTC. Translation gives CASSEDSNNYGYTF.

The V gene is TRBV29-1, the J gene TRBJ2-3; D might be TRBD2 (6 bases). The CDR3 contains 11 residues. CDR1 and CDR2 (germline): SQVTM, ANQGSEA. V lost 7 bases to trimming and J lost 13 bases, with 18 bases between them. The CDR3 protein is CSATRDFRKYF. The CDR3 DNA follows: TGCAGCGCTACCCGGGACTTCCGAAAGTATTTT.

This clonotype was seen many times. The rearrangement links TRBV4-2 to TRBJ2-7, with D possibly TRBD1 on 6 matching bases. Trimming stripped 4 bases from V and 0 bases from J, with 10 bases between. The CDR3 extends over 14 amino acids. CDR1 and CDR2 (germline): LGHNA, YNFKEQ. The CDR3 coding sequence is TGTGCCAGCAGCCCAAGGACAGACTCCTACGAGCAGTACTTC. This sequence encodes CASSPRTDSYEQYF.

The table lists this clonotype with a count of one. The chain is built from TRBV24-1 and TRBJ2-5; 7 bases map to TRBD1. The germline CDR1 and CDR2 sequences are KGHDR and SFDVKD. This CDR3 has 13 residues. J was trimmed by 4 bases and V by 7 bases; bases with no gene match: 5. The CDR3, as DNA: TGTGCCACCAGCCCGACAGGGACAGAGACCCAGTACTTC. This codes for CATSPTGTETQYF.

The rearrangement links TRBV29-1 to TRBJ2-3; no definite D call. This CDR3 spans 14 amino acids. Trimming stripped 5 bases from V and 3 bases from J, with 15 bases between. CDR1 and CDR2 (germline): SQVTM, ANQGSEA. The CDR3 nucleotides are TGCAGCGTTTTAGGCCTCCTTGCGACAGATACGCAGTATTTT. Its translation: CSVLGLLATDTQYF.

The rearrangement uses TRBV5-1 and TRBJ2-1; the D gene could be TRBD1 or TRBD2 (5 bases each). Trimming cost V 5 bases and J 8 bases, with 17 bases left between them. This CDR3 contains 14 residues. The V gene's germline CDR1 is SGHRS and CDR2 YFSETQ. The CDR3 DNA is TGCGCCAGCAGGGCCGGGACGACTGCCGATGAGCAGTTCTTC. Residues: CASRAGTTADEQFF.